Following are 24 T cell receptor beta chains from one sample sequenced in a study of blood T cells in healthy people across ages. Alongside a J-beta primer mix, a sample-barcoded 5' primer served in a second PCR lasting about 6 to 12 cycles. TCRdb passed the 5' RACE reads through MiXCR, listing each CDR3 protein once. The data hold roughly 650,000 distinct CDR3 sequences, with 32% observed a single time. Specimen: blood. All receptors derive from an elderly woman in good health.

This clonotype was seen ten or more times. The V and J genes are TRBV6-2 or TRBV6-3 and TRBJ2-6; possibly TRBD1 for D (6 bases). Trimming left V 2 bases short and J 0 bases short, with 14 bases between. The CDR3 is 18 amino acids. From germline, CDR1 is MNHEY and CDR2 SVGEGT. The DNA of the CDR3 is TGTGCCAGCAGTTACCGACAGGCCTTTAGCTCTGGGGCCAACGTCCTGACTTTC. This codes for CASSYRQAFSSGANVLTF.

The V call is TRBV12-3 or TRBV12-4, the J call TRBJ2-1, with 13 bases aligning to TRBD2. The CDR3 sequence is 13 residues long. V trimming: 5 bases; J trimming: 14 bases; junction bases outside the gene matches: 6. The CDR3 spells CASSQGLAGTKFF. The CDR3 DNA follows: TGTGCCAGCAGTCAGGGACTAGCGGGAACCAAGTTCTTC.

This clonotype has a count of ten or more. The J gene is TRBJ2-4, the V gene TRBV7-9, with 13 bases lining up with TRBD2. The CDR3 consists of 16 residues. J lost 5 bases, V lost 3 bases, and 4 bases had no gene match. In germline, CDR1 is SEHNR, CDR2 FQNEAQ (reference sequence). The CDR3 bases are TGTGCCAGCAGCTTGGCCGGGACTAGCGGGGAAAACATTCAGTACTTC. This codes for CASSLAGTSGENIQYF.

DNA for the CDR3: TGTGCCAGCAGACGGCACTCGGGGGACACTGAAGCTTTCTTT. It encodes CASRRHSGDTEAFF. This rearrangement joins TRBV27 to TRBJ1-1; tentative D call: TRBD1 (5 bases). Trimming removed 6 bases at V and 3 bases at J, with 14 bases between. CDR3 length equals 14 residues. From germline, CDR1 is MNHEY and CDR2 SMNVEV (reference sequence).

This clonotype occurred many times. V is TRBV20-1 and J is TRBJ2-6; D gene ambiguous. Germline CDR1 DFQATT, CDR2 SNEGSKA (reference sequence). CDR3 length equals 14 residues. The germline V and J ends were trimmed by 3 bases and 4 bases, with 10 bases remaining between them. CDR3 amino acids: CSASREWGANVLTF. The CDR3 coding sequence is TGCAGTGCTAGTCGCGAGTGGGGGGCCAACGTCCTGACTTTC.

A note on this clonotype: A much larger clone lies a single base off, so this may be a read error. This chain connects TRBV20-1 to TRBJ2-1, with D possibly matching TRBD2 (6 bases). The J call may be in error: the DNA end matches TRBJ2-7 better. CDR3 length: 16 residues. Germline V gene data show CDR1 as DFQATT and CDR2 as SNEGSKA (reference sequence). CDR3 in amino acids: CSAYRSGRGSYNEQYF. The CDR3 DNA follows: TGCAGTGCTTACCGCTCGGGGCGGGGCTCCTACAATGAGCAGTACTTC.

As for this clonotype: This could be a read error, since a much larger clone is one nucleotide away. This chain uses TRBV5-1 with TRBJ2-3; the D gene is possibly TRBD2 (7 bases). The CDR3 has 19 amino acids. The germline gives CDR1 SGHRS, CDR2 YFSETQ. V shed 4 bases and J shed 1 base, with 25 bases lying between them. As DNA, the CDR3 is TGCGCCAGCAGCCGCGGACTAGTGGGGGGCCAGATCCGCACAGATACGCAGTATTTT. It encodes CASSRGLVGGQIRTDTQYF.

The DNA of the CDR3 is TGTGCCAGCAGCTTATCGCGGGAGGGATACGAGCAGTACTTC. This sequence encodes CASSLSREGYEQYF. This chain connects TRBV7-9 to TRBJ2-7; TRBD2 aligns across 9 bases. This CDR3 has 14 amino acids. The V segment lost 2 bases and the J segment 4 bases; nucleotides outside the gene matches: 3. The germline gives CDR1 SEHNR, CDR2 FQNEAQ (reference sequence).

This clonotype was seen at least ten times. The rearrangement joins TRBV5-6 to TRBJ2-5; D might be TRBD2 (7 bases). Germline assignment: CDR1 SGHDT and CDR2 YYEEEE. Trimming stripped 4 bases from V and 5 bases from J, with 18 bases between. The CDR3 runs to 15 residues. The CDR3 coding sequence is TGTGCCAGCAGCGCGGGGGCGGGGTATGGGGAGACCCAGTACTTC. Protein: CASSAGAGYGETQYF.

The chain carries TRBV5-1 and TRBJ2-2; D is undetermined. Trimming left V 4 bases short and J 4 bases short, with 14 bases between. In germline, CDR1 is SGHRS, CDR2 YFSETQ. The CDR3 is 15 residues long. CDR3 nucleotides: TGCGCCAGCAGCGAAACAAGTGGGCGCACCGGGGAGCTGTTTTTT. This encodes CASSETSGRTGELFF.

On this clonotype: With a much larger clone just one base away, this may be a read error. The DNA of the CDR3 is TGTGCCAGCAGGGGGGACAGGGGATGTTACGAGCAGTACTTC. Protein: CASRGDRGCYEQYF. The chain has TRBV5-5 and TRBJ2-7; 10 nucleotides match TRBD1. Trimming at V came to 5 bases and at J to 4 bases, leaving 6 bases not matched to a gene. This CDR3 has 14 residues. The germline gives CDR1 SGHKS, CDR2 YYEKEE (reference sequence).

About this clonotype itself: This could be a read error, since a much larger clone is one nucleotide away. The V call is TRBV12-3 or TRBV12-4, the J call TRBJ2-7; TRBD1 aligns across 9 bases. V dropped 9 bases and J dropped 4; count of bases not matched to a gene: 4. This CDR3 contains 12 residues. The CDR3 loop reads CARGQGRYEQYF. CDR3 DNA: TGTGCCAGGGGACAGGGAAGGTACGAGCAGTACTTC.

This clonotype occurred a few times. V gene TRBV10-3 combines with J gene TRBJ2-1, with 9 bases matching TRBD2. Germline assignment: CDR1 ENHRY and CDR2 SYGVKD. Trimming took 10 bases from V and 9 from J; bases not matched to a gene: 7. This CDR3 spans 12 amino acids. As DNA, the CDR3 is TGTGCCACTTTAGCGGGAGAGGGTGAGCAGTTCTTC. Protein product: CATLAGEGEQFF.

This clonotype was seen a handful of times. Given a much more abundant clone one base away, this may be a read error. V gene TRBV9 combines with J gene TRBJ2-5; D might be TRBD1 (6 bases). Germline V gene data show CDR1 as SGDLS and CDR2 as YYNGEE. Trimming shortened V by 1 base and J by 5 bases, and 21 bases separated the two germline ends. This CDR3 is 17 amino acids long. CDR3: CASSVSPRPQGPETQYF. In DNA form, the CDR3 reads TGTGCCAGCAGCGTATCCCCCAGGCCACAGGGTCCGGAGACCCAGTACTTC.

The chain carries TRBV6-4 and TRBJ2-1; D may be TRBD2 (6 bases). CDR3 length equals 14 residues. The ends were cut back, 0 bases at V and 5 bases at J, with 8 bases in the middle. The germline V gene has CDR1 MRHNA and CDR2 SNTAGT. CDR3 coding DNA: TGTGCCAGCAGTGACTCGGGAGGACACAATGAGCAGTTCTTC. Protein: CASSDSGGHNEQFF.

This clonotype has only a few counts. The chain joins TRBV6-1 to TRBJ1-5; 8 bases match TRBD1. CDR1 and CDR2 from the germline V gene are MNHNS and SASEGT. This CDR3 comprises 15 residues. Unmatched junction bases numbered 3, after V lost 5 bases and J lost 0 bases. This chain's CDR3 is CASSTQGASNQPQHF. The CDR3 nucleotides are TGTGCCAGCAGTACGCAGGGGGCTAGCAATCAGCCCCAGCATTTT.

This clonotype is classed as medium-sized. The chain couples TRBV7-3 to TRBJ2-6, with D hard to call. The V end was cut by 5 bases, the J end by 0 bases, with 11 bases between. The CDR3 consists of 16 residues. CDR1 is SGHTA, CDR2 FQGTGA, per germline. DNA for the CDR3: TGTGCCAGCAGCGAAGACACTTACTCTGGGGCCAACGTCCTGACTTTC. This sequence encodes CASSEDTYSGANVLTF.

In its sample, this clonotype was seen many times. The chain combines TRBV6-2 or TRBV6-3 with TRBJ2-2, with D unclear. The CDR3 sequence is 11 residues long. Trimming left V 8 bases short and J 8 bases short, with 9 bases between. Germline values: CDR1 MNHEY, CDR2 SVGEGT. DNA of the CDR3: TGTGCCAGCCTCGAGTTGGGGGAGCTGTTTTTT. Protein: CASLELGELFF.

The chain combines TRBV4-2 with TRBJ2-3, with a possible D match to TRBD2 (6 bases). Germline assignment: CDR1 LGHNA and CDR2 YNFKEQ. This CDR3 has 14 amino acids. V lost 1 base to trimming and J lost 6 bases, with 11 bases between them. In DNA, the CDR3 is TGTGCCAGCAGCCAAGGGCAGGGAGGCGATACGCAGTATTTT. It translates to CASSQGQGGDTQYF.

The CDR3 here is CASSYSQGHEQYF. Written as DNA, the CDR3 is TGTGCCAGCAGTTACTCACAGGGCCACGAGCAGTACTTC. The chain links TRBV6-5 to TRBJ2-7, with D possibly being TRBD1 (6 bases). This CDR3 contains 13 residues. Trimming took off 0 bases at V and 5 bases at J, with 8 bases between the two ends. The germline V gene has CDR1 MNHEY and CDR2 SVGAGI.

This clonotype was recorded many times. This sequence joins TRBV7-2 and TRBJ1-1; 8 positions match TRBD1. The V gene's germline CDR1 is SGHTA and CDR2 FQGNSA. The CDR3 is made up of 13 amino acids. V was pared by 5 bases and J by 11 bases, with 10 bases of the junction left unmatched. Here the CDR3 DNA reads TGTGCCAGCAGCCCAGGACAGGGCGGTATGGCTTTCTTT. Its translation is CASSPGQGGMAFF.

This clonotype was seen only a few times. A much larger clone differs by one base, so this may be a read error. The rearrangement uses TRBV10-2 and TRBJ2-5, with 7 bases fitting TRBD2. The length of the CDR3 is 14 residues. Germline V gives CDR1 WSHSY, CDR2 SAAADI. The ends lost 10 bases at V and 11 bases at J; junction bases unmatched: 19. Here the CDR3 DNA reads TGCGCCACCCAACCGGGGGGTCCCTACAATGAGCAGTACTTC. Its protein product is CATQPGGPYNEQYF.

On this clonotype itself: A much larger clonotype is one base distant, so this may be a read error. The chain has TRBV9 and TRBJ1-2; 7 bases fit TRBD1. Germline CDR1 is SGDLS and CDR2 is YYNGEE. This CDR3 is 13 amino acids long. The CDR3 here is CASSARQGYGYIF. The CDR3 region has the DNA TGTGCCAGCAGCGCAAGACAGGGATATGGCTACATCTTC. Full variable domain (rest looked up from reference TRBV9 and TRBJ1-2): DSGVTQTPKHLITATGQRVTLRCSPRSGDLSVYWYQQSLDQGLQFLIQYYNGEERAKGNILERFSAQQFPDLHSELNLSSLELGDSALYFCASSARQGYGYIFGSGTRLTVV.

CDR3 coding DNA: TGCAGTGCTAGAGACCCGGGGATCTACGAGCAGTACTTC. Residues: CSARDPGIYEQYF. The chain recombines TRBV20-1 with TRBJ2-5, with D perhaps matching TRBD2 (5 bases). The DNA end favors TRBJ2-7, so the J call may be wrong. CDR3 length: 13 residues. The V gene's germline CDR1 is DFQATT and CDR2 SNEGSKA (reference sequence).